The 21 T cell receptor beta chains in this list originate from one sample, sequenced in a study of T-cell reconstitution after alpha-beta-depleted transplantation in children. Researchers prepared the TCRbeta library using unique molecular identifiers, the study reports. From the PCR reads, TCRdb called clonotypes with MiXCR, one entry per CDR3 protein. The sample contains 550,000 to 800,000 distinct CDR3 sequences, around 12% of which appear only once. The material was PBMCs, obtained before TCRalphabeta/CD19-depleted stem cell transplant. These receptors came from a girl aged 2-10 years with congenital amegakaryocytic thrombocytopenia, due to receive a stem cell transplant.

The V and J genes are TRBV5-1 and TRBJ2-1; 7 bases match TRBD2. Per germline, CDR1 SGHRS and CDR2 YFSETQ. The CDR3 is 17 amino acids. V lost 0 bases and J lost 7; bases outside the gene matches: 13. In DNA form, the CDR3 reads TGCGCCAGCAGCTTGGTCGGGGCGGGAGTCAGAGATAATGAGCAGTTCTTC. Residues: CASSLVGAGVRDNEQFF.

This rearrangement joins TRBV5-1 to TRBJ2-3; D is ambiguous. Between the trimmed V and J ends, which lost 4 bases and 5 bases, there was a span of 14 bases. There are 14 residues in the CDR3. Germline-derived CDR1 and CDR2 are SGHRS and YFSETQ. The CDR3 DNA reads TGCGCCAGCAGCCACGCATTCTTAGGAGATACGCAGTATTTT. Amino acids: CASSHAFLGDTQYF.

This clonotype has just a few counts. Here the CDR3 DNA reads TGCAGTGCTAATCCGGACTCCTACCAAGAGACCCAGTACTTC. It specifies CSANPDSYQETQYF. The rearrangement joins TRBV20-1 to TRBJ2-5; possible D gene TRBD2, 5 bases. V lost 4 bases and J 0 bases, leaving 12 bases between the germline ends. Germline-derived CDR1 and CDR2 are DFQATT and SNEGSKA (reference sequence). This CDR3 region has 14 residues.

This clonotype has a count of ten or more. The J gene is TRBJ2-5, the V gene TRBV20-1; D not resolved. This CDR3 is 13 amino acids long. The germline CDR1 and CDR2 sequences are DFQATT and SNEGSKA (reference sequence). The V gene lost 0 bases and the J gene lost 1 base, with 6 bases spanning the gap. CDR3 in amino acids: CSARDNSQETQYF. CDR3 DNA sequence: TGCAGTGCTAGAGATAATAGCCAAGAGACCCAGTACTTC.

The chain carries TRBV6-1 and TRBJ2-3; 7 positions agree with TRBD1. The length of the CDR3 is 15 residues. Germline values: CDR1 MNHNS, CDR2 SASEGT. V was pared by 7 bases and J by 1 base, with 8 bases of the junction left unmatched. The CDR3, as DNA: TGTGCCAGCACCACCCACGGGACAGGCACAGATACGCAGTATTTT. Amino acids: CASTTHGTGTDTQYF.

This clonotype was seen repeatedly, ten times or more. The chain joins TRBV20-1 to TRBJ2-2, with D possibly TRBD1 on 5 matching bases. Germline CDR1 DFQATT, CDR2 SNEGSKA (reference sequence). Trimming stripped 1 base from V and 5 bases from J, with 8 bases between. CDR3 length equals 13 residues. The CDR3: CSARGAGTGELFF. Written as DNA, the CDR3 is TGCAGTGCTAGAGGGGCAGGGACCGGGGAGCTGTTTTTT.

The CDR3 loop is CASSLLPHQETQYF. Written as DNA, the CDR3 is TGTGCCAGCAGCTTACTCCCTCACCAAGAGACCCAGTACTTC. This chain links TRBV7-3 with TRBJ2-5; no clear D gene. Germline V gene sequence: CDR1 SGHTA, CDR2 FQGTGA. This CDR3 comprises 14 residues. V gave up 2 bases and J gave up 0 bases, with 7 bases separating them.

This clonotype showed up just a few times. The chain couples TRBV25-1 to TRBJ2-1; D not resolved. The germline V gene has CDR1 MGHDK and CDR2 SYGVNS. Trimming pared 1 base from V and 4 bases from J, leaving 8 bases between. The CDR3 has 14 amino acids. CDR3 protein: CASSESQRYNEQFF. The CDR3 DNA reads as TGTGCCAGCAGTGAATCACAAAGGTACAATGAGCAGTTCTTC.

The rearrangement joins TRBV6-1 to TRBJ1-1; a weak D match, TRBD1 (5 bases). Between the trimmed V and J ends, which lost 7 bases and 3 bases, there was a span of 12 bases. Per the germline V gene, CDR1 is MNHNS and CDR2 is SASEGT. This CDR3 has 13 amino acids. In DNA, the CDR3 is TGTGCCAGCAATAGACAGCTGTACACTGAAGCTTTCTTT. Amino acids: CASNRQLYTEAFF.

The rearrangement joins TRBV14 to TRBJ2-1; 11 nucleotides line up with TRBD2. The germline V gene has CDR1 SGHDN and CDR2 FVKESK. Trimming removed 4 bases from V and 3 bases from J; junction bases left unmatched: 5. The CDR3 spans 16 residues. CDR3 residues: CASSRLAGGHYNEQFF. The CDR3 bases are TGTGCCAGCAGCCGTCTAGCGGGGGGACACTACAATGAGCAGTTCTTC.

The chain couples TRBV20-1 to TRBJ2-7; D is undetermined. With 5 bases removed from V and 0 bases from J, the gap between germline ends came to 8 bases. The CDR3 has 12 amino acids. Per germline, CDR1 DFQATT and CDR2 SNEGSKA (reference sequence). CDR3 region: CSAGRVSYEQYF. The CDR3 nucleotides read TGCAGTGCTGGTAGGGTCTCCTACGAGCAGTACTTC.

This clonotype was seen at least ten times. The chain has TRBV20-1 and TRBJ2-1; D remains ambiguous. V dropped 2 bases and J dropped 1 base, with 15 bases sitting between them. Germline CDR1 and CDR2: DFQATT and SNEGSKA (reference sequence). The CDR3 has 16 residues. This chain's CDR3 is CSARPLPEVSYNEQFF. The CDR3, as DNA: TGCAGTGCTAGACCTCTTCCAGAGGTTTCCTACAATGAGCAGTTCTTC.

This clonotype was seen only a few times. This rearrangement joins TRBV19 to TRBJ2-1, with TRBD1 identical over 11 bases. The CDR3 is 14 amino acids. The J segment lost 9 bases and the V segment lost 3 bases, leaving 4 bases of the junction unmatched. Germline lookup yields CDR1 LNHDA and CDR2 SQIVND (reference sequence). For the CDR3, the DNA is TGTGCCAGTAGTATTGGACAGGGGGCAAGTGAGCAGTTCTTC. Translating it yields CASSIGQGASEQFF.

The sample holds many counts of this clonotype. The rearrangement uses TRBV10-3 and TRBJ2-7, with no clear D. CDR3 size: 12 residues. V lost 3 bases, J lost 4 bases, and 7 bases lay in between. Germline V gives CDR1 ENHRY, CDR2 SYGVKD. CDR3 sequence: CAISEAFYEQYF. The CDR3 nucleotides are TGTGCCATCAGTGAAGCCTTTTACGAGCAGTACTTC.

Ten or more counts support this clonotype. The CDR3 DNA is TGTGCCAGCAGCTTAGTTATAGGGGGCCAAGAAAAACTGTTTTTT. Protein product: CASSLVIGGQEKLFF. The chain links TRBV7-2 to TRBJ1-4; 7 positions match TRBD1. The V segment lost 1 base and the J segment 8 bases; nucleotides outside the gene matches: 7. Germline CDR1 SGHTA, CDR2 FQGNSA. The length of the CDR3 is 15 residues. Filled out from reference TRBV7-2 and TRBJ1-4, the complete variable domain reads GAGVSQSPSNKVTEKGKDVELRCDPISGHTALYWYRQSLGQGLEFLIYFQGNSAPDKSGLPSDRFSAERTGGSVSTLTIQRTQQEDSAVYLCASSLVIGGQEKLFFGSGTQLSVL.

This clonotype was observed a few times. This sequence joins TRBV5-1 and TRBJ2-3, with 10 bases aligning to TRBD2. From germline, CDR1 is SGHRS and CDR2 YFSETQ. V trimming: 0 bases; J trimming: 0 bases; junction bases outside the gene matches: 7. This CDR3 region has 18 residues. The DNA for the CDR3 is TGCGCCAGCAGCTTGGCCGCCGGGACTAGCGTAAGCACAGATACGCAGTATTTT. Protein product: CASSLAAGTSVSTDTQYF.

Note on this clonotype: A read error is possible here, since a much larger clone lies one base away. The chain uses TRBV5-6 and TRBJ2-7, with D tentatively TRBD2 (5 bases). The length of the CDR3 is 15 residues. From germline, CDR1 is SGHDT and CDR2 YYEEEE. The CDR3 loop reads CASSLSAALVSERYF. CDR3 bases: TGTGCCAGCAGCTTGTCAGCGGCACTGGTCTCCGAGCGGTACTTC.

Ten or more counts support this clonotype. The V gene is TRBV20-1, the J gene TRBJ2-3; D call uncertain. V lost 6 bases to trimming and J lost 2 bases, with 12 bases between them. This CDR3 contains 13 residues. Germline V lookup: CDR1 DFQATT, CDR2 SNEGSKA (reference sequence). CDR3 in amino acids: CSALGANTDTQYF. For the CDR3, the DNA is TGCAGTGCCCTTGGCGCAAACACAGATACGCAGTATTTT.

This clonotype was observed at least ten times. The V and J genes are TRBV20-1 and TRBJ2-1, with D perhaps assigned TRBD1 or TRBD2 (6 bases each). V lost 6 bases and J 9 bases, leaving 24 bases between the germline ends. The CDR3 is made up of 15 amino acids. The germline V gene has CDR1 DFQATT and CDR2 SNEGSKA (reference sequence). CDR3 loop: CSAEGVLARDGEQFF. CDR3 sequence (DNA): TGCAGTGCGGAGGGGGTTCTAGCGAGGGATGGTGAGCAGTTCTTC.

This clonotype was picked up many times. The rearrangement links TRBV7-2 to TRBJ1-4; D possibly corresponds to TRBD1 (6 bases). CDR1 is SGHTA and CDR2 is FQGNSA in the germline V gene. Between the trimmed V and J ends, which lost 1 base and 8 bases, there was a span of 11 bases. This CDR3 comprises 14 residues. This CDR3 reads CASSLDRAVEKLFF. DNA for the CDR3: TGTGCCAGCAGCTTAGACAGGGCTGTGGAAAAACTGTTTTTT.

This clonotype was seen at least ten times. This rearrangement joins TRBV24-1 to TRBJ2-3; 7 nucleotides align to TRBD2. The germline gives CDR1 KGHDR, CDR2 SFDVKD. V lost 4 bases and J lost 0; bases outside the gene matches: 6. The CDR3 contains 16 residues. This chain's CDR3 is CATSEPTGGSTDTQYF. The CDR3 DNA follows: TGTGCCACCAGTGAGCCCACGGGGGGTAGCACAGATACGCAGTATTTT.